The 27 T cell receptor beta chains reported below all come from one sample, sequenced in a study of intratumoral heterogeneity in liver cancer. Here immunoSEQ multiplex PCR was the method, and the copy in TCRdb shows in-frame clones only, minus some. The sample gives just over 20,000 clones, 73% of which show up once; approximately 17% is in the top ten. The input for sequencing was tumor-adjacent normal tissue, taken before any cancer treatment. Source of these receptors: a woman in her sixties or seventies with hepatocellular carcinoma.

This chain uses TRBV5-5 with TRBJ1-2; D may be TRBD1 (5 bases). Germline-derived CDR1 and CDR2 are SGHKS and YYEKEE (reference sequence). V shed 3 bases and J shed 4 bases, with 13 bases lying between them. The CDR3 length is 14 residues. The CDR3 region has the DNA TGTGCCAGCAGCTACACGAGGGGTGGCTATGGCTACACCTTC. Translated, it gives CASSYTRGGYGYTF.

The chain is built from TRBV5-4 and TRBJ2-5; no clear D gene. Germline V gene data show CDR1 as SGHNT and CDR2 as YYREEE (reference sequence). The CDR3 length is 13 residues. V lost 4 bases, J lost 1 base, and 8 bases lay in between. The CDR3 reads CASSPTSQETQYF. The CDR3 region has the DNA TGTGCCAGCAGCCCCACCTCCCAAGAGACCCAGTACTTC.

V usage is TRBV7-6 and J usage is TRBJ2-5; D unresolved. The germline CDR1 and CDR2 sequences are SGHVS and FNYEAQ. CDR3 length: 15 amino acids. V lost 2 bases, J lost 4 bases, and 14 bases lay in between. CDR3 protein: CASSLTGSRAETQYF. CDR3 coding DNA: TGTGCCAGCAGCTTAACGGGTTCGAGAGCAGAGACCCAGTACTTC.

The chain recombines TRBV20-1 with TRBJ2-7; the match to TRBD2 covers 7 bases. The CDR3 has 14 amino acids. V gave up 3 bases and J gave up 6 bases; unmatched junction bases: 11. Germline loops: CDR1 DFQATT, CDR2 SNEGSKA (reference sequence). CDR3 protein: CSASSTGEGGEQYF. DNA for the CDR3: TGCAGTGCTAGTAGTACCGGGGAGGGCGGCGAGCAGTACTTC.

The sample holds a few counts of this clone. The J gene is TRBJ1-3, the V gene TRBV28, with 8 bases fitting TRBD1. This CDR3 contains 16 residues. V dropped 6 bases and J dropped 4; count of bases not matched to a gene: 11. Germline V gene sequence: CDR1 MDHEN, CDR2 SYDVKM. Written as DNA, the CDR3 is TGTGCCAGCAGCGAATCCCAGGGGGCGCGGGGAAACACCATATATTTT. Translation: CASSESQGARGNTIYF. Based on the CDR3 plus reference TRBV28 and TRBJ1-3, the full variable domain is DVKVTQSSRYLVKRTGEKVFLECVQDMDHENMFWYRQDPGLGLRLIYFSYDVKMKEKGDIPEGYSVSREKKERFSLILESASTNQTSMYLCASSESQGARGNTIYFGEGSWLTVV.

The V call is TRBV12-3 or TRBV12-4, the J call TRBJ1-2; maybe TRBD1 (5 bases). This CDR3 has 13 residues. Trimming took off 6 bases at V and 8 bases at J, with 16 bases between the two ends. The CDR3 bases are TGTGCCAGCAGCCCTGGGACTATTTCGGGCTACACCTTC. Protein product: CASSPGTISGYTF.

The rearrangement uses TRBV7-3 and TRBJ2-1, with D perhaps given as TRBD1 or TRBD2 (5 bases each). V dropped 5 bases and J dropped 10 bases, with 15 bases sitting between them. The CDR3 is made up of 13 amino acids. Looked up from germline, CDR1 is SGHTA and CDR2 is FQGTGA. CDR3 sequence (DNA): TGTGCCAGCAGCCATAGCAGGGACGGCGAGCAGTTCTTC. This sequence encodes CASSHSRDGEQFF.

The rearrangement uses TRBV5-1 and TRBJ1-3; possibly TRBD1 for D (6 bases). V lost 3 bases to trimming and J lost 0 bases, with 16 bases between them. The germline gives CDR1 SGHRS, CDR2 YFSETQ. The length of the CDR3 is 17 residues. The CDR3 is CASSSQRGMSSGNTIYF. CDR3 DNA sequence: TGCGCCAGCAGCTCCCAGAGGGGGATGAGCTCTGGAAACACCATATATTTT.

This clone was detected only a few times. The genes are TRBV12-5 and TRBJ1-1; D gene uncertain. Trimming removed 3 bases from V and 1 base from J, with 12 bases in between. Germline CDR1 and CDR2: LGHNT and FRNRAP. There are 15 residues in the CDR3. CDR3 protein: CASGLAGVSNTEAFF. CDR3 coding DNA: TGTGCTAGTGGTTTAGCAGGAGTGTCGAACACTGAAGCTTTCTTT.

This chain links TRBV9 with TRBJ2-2; D is unresolved. The germline V gene has CDR1 SGDLS and CDR2 YYNGEE. CDR3 length: 13 amino acids. V shed 0 bases and J shed 6 bases, with 6 bases lying between them. The CDR3 sequence: CASSVDLAGELFF. CDR3 DNA sequence: TGTGCCAGCAGCGTAGACCTAGCCGGGGAGCTGTTTTTT.

The chain links TRBV5-1 to TRBJ2-2, with 15 bases identical to TRBD2. CDR3 length: 19 residues. The V and J ends lost 0 bases and 2 bases, in that order; junction bases with no gene match: 5. CDR1 and CDR2 from the germline V gene are SGHRS and YFSETQ. CDR3 nucleotide sequence: TGCGCCAGCAGCTTGGGGCGGACTAGCGGGAGGGCCAACACCGGGGAGCTGTTTTTT. It translates to CASSLGRTSGRANTGELFF.

The table lists this clone with a few counts. V usage is TRBV6-4 and J usage is TRBJ2-1; no clear D. There are 17 residues in the CDR3. Germline CDR1 is MRHNA and CDR2 is SNTAGT. V dropped 2 bases and J dropped 4 bases, with 18 bases sitting between them. The CDR3: CASSDSLGPLEYNEQFF. In DNA form, the CDR3 reads TGTGCCAGCAGTGACAGTTTAGGACCTTTAGAGTACAATGAGCAGTTCTTC.

This chain joins TRBV6-5 and TRBJ2-2, with D unclear. CDR1 MNHEY and CDR2 SVGAGI come from the germline V gene. Trimming removed 2 bases at V and 4 bases at J, with 8 bases between. The CDR3 runs 14 residues. DNA of the CDR3: TGTGCCAGCAGTTACCGTGTCGGCACCGGGGAGCTGTTTTTT. Translating it yields CASSYRVGTGELFF.

V is TRBV5-4 and J is TRBJ2-2, with 8 bases aligning to TRBD2. J was trimmed by 5 bases and V by 1 base; bases with no gene match: 4. Germline CDR1 reads SGHNT; CDR2 reads YYREEE (reference sequence). The length of the CDR3 is 15 residues. CDR3: CASSLNREGTGELFF. The CDR3 bases are TGTGCCAGCAGCTTGAATCGGGAGGGGACCGGGGAGCTGTTTTTT.

The chain employs TRBV7-8 and TRBJ1-1, with D possibly matching TRBD1 (6 bases). With 2 bases removed from V and 11 bases from J, the gap between germline ends came to 12 bases. The germline V gene has CDR1 SGHVS and CDR2 FQNEAQ. The CDR3 is 12 amino acids. The CDR3 loop reads CASSLRAGAAFF. CDR3 nucleotides: TGTGCCAGCAGCTTAAGGGCAGGGGCTGCTTTCTTT.

The chain couples TRBV24-1 to TRBJ2-7; 9 bases agree with TRBD1. V trimming: 5 bases; J trimming: 3 bases; junction bases outside the gene matches: 7. The CDR3 is 15 residues long. CDR1 and CDR2 (germline): KGHDR, SFDVKD. The CDR3 DNA follows: TGTGCCACCAGTGTCGGACAGGGGATCCTCTACGAGCAGTACTTC. Its protein product is CATSVGQGILYEQYF.

This clone appeared a single time. This rearrangement joins TRBV6-6 to TRBJ2-7; no definite D call. The CDR3 contains 12 residues. Trimming shortened V by 6 bases and J by 0 bases, and 6 bases separated the two germline ends. The germline gives CDR1 MNHNY, CDR2 SVGAGI (reference sequence). Here the CDR3 DNA reads TGTGCCAGCAGCGAAAACTCCTACGAGCAGTACTTC. Translating gives CASSENSYEQYF.

The chain carries TRBV24-1 and TRBJ1-2; TRBD1 matches at 7 bases. The CDR3 spans 17 residues. J gave up 4 bases and V 0 bases, and 10 bases lay outside the gene matches. Germline assignment: CDR1 KGHDR and CDR2 SFDVKD. The CDR3 DNA is TGTGCCACCAGTGATTTGGGGACCGGGACAGAACCCTATGGCTACACCTTC. Translating it yields CATSDLGTGTEPYGYTF.

The V gene is TRBV5-5, the J gene TRBJ2-6, with D possibly being TRBD1 or TRBD2 (5 bases each). CDR3 length: 20 residues. CDR1 SGHKS and CDR2 YYEKEE come from the germline V gene (reference sequence). Between the trimmed V and J ends, which lost 4 bases and 0 bases, there was a span of 23 bases. CDR3 protein: CASSIRPGTGSISGANVLTF. The CDR3 DNA reads as TGTGCCAGCAGCATAAGACCCGGGACGGGATCGATCTCTGGGGCCAACGTCCTGACTTTC.

This clone occurred a few times. This chain joins TRBV10-3 and TRBJ2-7; 10 positions agree with TRBD1. Germline CDR1 and CDR2: ENHRY and SYGVKD. Germline trimming cut 6 bases from V and 5 bases from J; bases unmatched to any gene: 10. This CDR3 is built from 15 residues. CDR3 sequence reads: CAIRPRQGAEDEQYF. CDR3 sequence (DNA): TGTGCCATCAGGCCCCGACAGGGGGCTGAGGACGAGCAGTACTTC.

In its sample, this clone was seen a few times. This chain connects TRBV28 to TRBJ1-5; D is unclear. Deletions cut 1 base from V and 9 bases from J, with 13 bases between. This CDR3 spans 14 amino acids. Germline V lookup: CDR1 MDHEN, CDR2 SYDVKM. The CDR3 region is CASSLLSGPLPQHF. CDR3 bases: TGTGCCAGCAGTTTATTGTCCGGCCCCTTGCCCCAGCATTTT.

The chain recombines TRBV19 with TRBJ1-4; 11 bases match TRBD1. Trimming at V came to 6 bases and at J to 7 bases, leaving 4 bases not matched to a gene. The CDR3 spans 14 residues. Germline values: CDR1 LNHDA, CDR2 SQIVND (reference sequence). The CDR3: CASSQGTGGEKLFF. Here the CDR3 DNA reads TGTGCCAGTAGCCAAGGGACAGGGGGTGAAAAACTGTTTTTT.

The chain recombines TRBV30 with TRBJ1-5, with D hard to call. The CDR3 contains 14 residues. V shed 2 bases and J shed 2 bases, with 10 bases lying between them. Germline V gives CDR1 GTSNPN, CDR2 SVGIG (reference sequence). Written as DNA, the CDR3 is TGTGCCTGGAGTCGGACGGCCGGCAATCAGCCCCAGCATTTT. Translating it yields CAWSRTAGNQPQHF.

The rearrangement uses TRBV20-1 and TRBJ2-1; D remains ambiguous. This CDR3 has 11 amino acids. Germline assignment: CDR1 DFQATT and CDR2 SNEGSKA (reference sequence). The V end was cut by 2 bases, the J end by 14 bases, with 13 bases between. In DNA form, the CDR3 reads TGCAGTGCTAGATCCGGTTTGCAGGAGTTCTTC. It translates to CSARSGLQEFF.

The chain carries TRBV10-3 and TRBJ1-4; 7 bases align to TRBD1. Germline loops: CDR1 ENHRY, CDR2 SYGVKD. The CDR3 length is 14 residues. The J segment lost 8 bases and the V segment lost 3 bases, leaving 6 bases of the junction unmatched. Here the CDR3 reads CAISDDRVGEKLFF. The CDR3, as DNA: TGTGCCATCAGTGATGACAGGGTGGGAGAAAAACTGTTTTTT.

The chain joins TRBV5-5 to TRBJ1-1, with 8 bases fitting TRBD1. V trimming: 4 bases; J trimming: 2 bases; junction bases outside the gene matches: 10. The CDR3 runs to 16 residues. Germline loops: CDR1 SGHKS, CDR2 YYEKEE (reference sequence). The CDR3 DNA follows: TGTGCCAGCAGCGTCCGACAGGGGAGGAGAAACACTGAAGCTTTCTTT. Translated, it gives CASSVRQGRRNTEAFF.

The chain carries TRBV30 and TRBJ2-7; D is possibly TRBD1 (5 bases). The CDR3 spans 12 residues. V lost 3 bases and J 3 bases, leaving 9 bases between the germline ends. CDR1 and CDR2 from the germline V gene are GTSNPN and SVGIG (reference sequence). The CDR3 coding sequence is TGTGCCTGGAGCGGACATCTCTACGAGCAGTACTTC. Its translation is CAWSGHLYEQYF. The full variable domain, completed using reference TRBV30 and TRBJ2-7, is SQTIHQWPATLVQPVGSPLSLECTVEGTSNPNLYWYRQAAGRGLQLLFYSVGIGQISSEVPQNLSASRPQDRQFILSSKKLLLSDSGFYLCAWSGHLYEQYFGPGTRLTVT.